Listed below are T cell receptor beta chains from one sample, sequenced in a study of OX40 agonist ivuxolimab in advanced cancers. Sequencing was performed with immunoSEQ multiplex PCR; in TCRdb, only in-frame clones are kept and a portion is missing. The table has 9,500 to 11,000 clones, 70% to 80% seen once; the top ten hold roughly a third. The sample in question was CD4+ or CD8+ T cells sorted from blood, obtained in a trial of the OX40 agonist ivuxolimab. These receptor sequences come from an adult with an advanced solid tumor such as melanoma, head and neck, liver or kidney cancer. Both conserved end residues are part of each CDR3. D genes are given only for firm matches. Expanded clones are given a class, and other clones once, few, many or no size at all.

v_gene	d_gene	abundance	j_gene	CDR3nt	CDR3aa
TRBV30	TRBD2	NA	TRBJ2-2	TGTGCCTGGAGCCTCATCCTCGGAGCGGGAGGCTCCAGGACCGGGGAGCTGTTTTTT	CAWSLILGAGGSRTGELFF
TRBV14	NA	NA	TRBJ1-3	TGTGCCAGCAGCCAAGCATGGTCCTCTGGAAACACCATATATTTT	CASSQAWSSGNTIYF
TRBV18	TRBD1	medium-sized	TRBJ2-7	TGTGCCAGCTCACCGGGGGGGACAGGGTCCTACGAGCAGTACTTC	CASSPGGTGSYEQYF
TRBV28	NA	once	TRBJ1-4	TGTGCCAGCAGTTCCCAAGGGGCAGGAGGGAATGAAAAACTGTTTTTT	CASSSQGAGGNEKLFF
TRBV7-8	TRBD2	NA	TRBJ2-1	TGTGCCAGCAGGCGTCTAGCGGGGGGTTGGGATGAGCAGTTCTTC	CASRRLAGGWDEQFF
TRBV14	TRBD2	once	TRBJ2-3	TGTGCCAGCAGCCCACTAGCGGGAGACGGCACAGATACGCAGTATTTT	CASSPLAGDGTDTQYF
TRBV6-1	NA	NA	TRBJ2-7	TGTGCCAGCAGTGAGGTAGGATCCTACGAGCAGTACTTC	CASSEVGSYEQYF
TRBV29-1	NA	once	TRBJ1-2	TGCAGCGCCGAAAGATTAGGGAACTATGGCTACACCTTC	CSAERLGNYGYTF
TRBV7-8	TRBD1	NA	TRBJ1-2	TGTGCCAGCAGCGGAGGGGGCATCAACTATGGCTACACCTTC	CASSGGGINYGYTF
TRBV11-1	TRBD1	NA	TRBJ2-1	TGTGCCAGCAGCTTTGATACCGGGACAGGGGGCAATGAGCAGTTCTTC	CASSFDTGTGGNEQFF
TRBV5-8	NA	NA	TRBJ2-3	TGTGCCAGCGGGATGGGACTTGAAGGAGCAGATACGCAGTATTTT	CASGMGLEGADTQYF
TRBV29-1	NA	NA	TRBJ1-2	TGCAGCGTTGATGTTGCCAGCGAGGACTATGGCTACACCTTC	CSVDVASEDYGYTF
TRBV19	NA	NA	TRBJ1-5	TGTGCCAGTAGTAATAGCAATCAGCCCCAGCATTTT	CASSNSNQPQHF
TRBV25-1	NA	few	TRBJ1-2	TGTGCCAGCAGTGCGGAAGACATCCCCTATGGCTACACCTTC	CASSAEDIPYGYTF
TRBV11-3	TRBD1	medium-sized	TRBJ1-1	TGTGCCAGCAGCCACCGGGACAGGGAAGCTGAAGCTTTCTTT	CASSHRDREAEAFF
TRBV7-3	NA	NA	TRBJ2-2	TGTGCCAGCAGCCGGGGAGGAGGGGCATCCGAGCTGTTTTTT	CASSRGGGASELFF
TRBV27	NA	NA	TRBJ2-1	TGTGCCAGCAGTTTAGGCACCAGCTCCTACAATGAGCAGTTCTTC	CASSLGTSSYNEQFF
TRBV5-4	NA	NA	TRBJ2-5	TGTGCCAGCAGCTTGGGACTCAAAGAGACCCAGTACTTC	CASSLGLKETQYF
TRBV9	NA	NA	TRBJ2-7	TGTGCCAGCAGCACAGGGTCCGAGCAGTACTTC	CASSTGSEQYF
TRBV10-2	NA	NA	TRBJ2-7	TGCGCCAGCAGTGCGTCCTACGAGCAGTACTTC	CASSASYEQYF
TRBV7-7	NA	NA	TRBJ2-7	TGTGCCAGCAGCTTAAATGGGGCCTACGAGCAGTACTTC	CASSLNGAYEQYF
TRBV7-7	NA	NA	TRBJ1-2	TGTGCCAGCAGTCTAGGACCCGACAGGCCCTATGGCTACACCTTC	CASSLGPDRPYGYTF